The rows below give T cell receptor beta chains drawn from one sample of a study of T cell responses to AZD1222 COVID-19 vaccine. The data were produced by immunoSEQ multiplex PCR, yet TCRdb's version contains in-frame clones alone and is incomplete. The table shows 45,000 to 60,000 clones, with about 90% occurring only once. Sequencing was performed on peripheral blood, taken on day 0 of AZD1222 vaccination. The receptors were sampled from an adult in good health. Both conserved end residues are part of each CDR3. The D gene is left open where the match is weak. Some rows mark clone size as missing; the rest say once, few, many or name a class of expanded clone.

clone size: .
J gene: TRBJ2-3
V gene: TRBV12-5
D gene: TRBD1
CDR3 protein: CASGFGDRATDTQYF
CDR3 DNA: TGTGCTAGTGGTTTCGGGGACAGGGCCACAGATACGCAGTATTTT

clone size: .
J gene: TRBJ2-1
V gene: TRBV5-8
D gene: TRBD2
CDR3 protein: CASSQGTSGRAEVQFF
CDR3 DNA: TGTGCCAGCAGCCAGGGGACTAGCGGGAGGGCTGAGGTGCAGTTCTTC

clone size: once
J gene: TRBJ2-1
V gene: TRBV30
D gene: .
CDR3 protein: CAWSVLTEEFF
CDR3 DNA: TGTGCCTGGAGTGTACTAACAGAAGAGTTCTTC

clone size: few
J gene: TRBJ2-2
V gene: TRBV6-5
D gene: TRBD2
CDR3 protein: CASSFHSGTNPGELFF
CDR3 DNA: TGTGCCAGCAGTTTCCATAGCGGGACGAATCCGGGGGAGCTGTTTTTT

clone size: once
J gene: TRBJ2-4
V gene: TRBV11-2
D gene: .
CDR3 protein: CASSFSAKNIQYF
CDR3 DNA: TGTGCCAGCAGCTTTTCGGCCAAAAACATTCAGTACTTC

clone size: .
J gene: TRBJ2-7
V gene: TRBV6-5
D gene: TRBD2
CDR3 protein: CASISSGISYEQYF
CDR3 DNA: TGTGCCAGCATCTCTAGCGGGATTTCCTACGAGCAGTACTTC

clone size: .
J gene: TRBJ1-1
V gene: TRBV29-1
D gene: .
CDR3 protein: CSGSRRSEAFF
CDR3 DNA: TGCAGCGGATCTCGGCGAAGTGAAGCTTTCTTT

clone size: .
J gene: TRBJ1-1
V gene: TRBV28
D gene: .
CDR3 protein: CASSLSRAAFF
CDR3 DNA: TGTGCCAGCAGTTTATCCAGAGCAGCTTTCTTT

clone size: once
J gene: TRBJ1-1
V gene: TRBV19
D gene: .
CDR3 protein: CASSPGAYTEAFF
CDR3 DNA: TGTGCCAGTAGTCCGGGGGCGTACACTGAAGCTTTCTTT

clone size: .
J gene: TRBJ1-1
V gene: TRBV4-3
D gene: .
CDR3 protein: CASSPDLREGTEAFF
CDR3 DNA: TGCGCCAGCAGCCCCGACCTAAGGGAGGGAACTGAAGCTTTCTTT

clone size: .
J gene: TRBJ1-1
V gene: TRBV4-2
D gene: TRBD1
CDR3 protein: CASSQDSRTGRGTEAFF
CDR3 DNA: TGTGCCAGCAGCCAGGATTCCCGGACAGGGAGAGGCACTGAAGCTTTCTTT

clone size: .
J gene: TRBJ2-1
V gene: TRBV11-3
D gene: TRBD2
CDR3 protein: CASSSPSGRSVGEQFF
CDR3 DNA: TGTGCCAGCAGCAGCCCTAGCGGGAGGTCCGTAGGGGAGCAGTTCTTC

clone size: medium-sized
J gene: TRBJ2-2
V gene: TRBV6-4
D gene: .
CDR3 protein: CASSGTDTGELFF
CDR3 DNA: TGTGCCAGCAGTGGGACAGACACCGGGGAGCTGTTTTTT

clone size: once
J gene: TRBJ1-1
V gene: TRBV16
D gene: .
CDR3 protein: CASSRGDTEAFF
CDR3 DNA: TGTGCCAGCAGCCGCGGGGACACTGAAGCTTTCTTT

clone size: .
J gene: TRBJ2-1
V gene: TRBV3-1/TRBV3-2
D gene: TRBD2
CDR3 protein: CASSQSYSGRDNEQFF
CDR3 DNA: TGTGCCAGCAGCCAATCCTATAGCGGGAGGGACAATGAGCAGTTCTTC

clone size: .
J gene: TRBJ1-6
V gene: TRBV6-5
D gene: .
CDR3 protein: CASSYSGGVGSPLHF
CDR3 DNA: TGTGCCAGCAGTTACTCTGGGGGAGTCGGGTCACCCCTCCACTTT

clone size: few
J gene: TRBJ2-4
V gene: TRBV18
D gene: .
CDR3 protein: CASSRGDDNIQYF
CDR3 DNA: TGTGCCAGCTCACGAGGGGACGATAACATTCAGTACTTC

clone size: .
J gene: TRBJ2-7
V gene: TRBV3-1/TRBV3-2
D gene: TRBD2
CDR3 protein: CASSQGFLAGSYEQYF
CDR3 DNA: TGTGCCAGCAGCCAAGGGTTCCTAGCGGGCTCCTACGAGCAGTACTTC

clone size: .
J gene: TRBJ2-7
V gene: TRBV24-1
D gene: .
CDR3 protein: CATSDSYSYEQYF
CDR3 DNA: TGTGCCACCAGTGATTCATACAGTTACGAGCAGTACTTC

clone size: .
J gene: TRBJ1-5
V gene: TRBV6-5
D gene: .
CDR3 protein: CASTIAGGGSQPQHF
CDR3 DNA: TGTGCCAGCACCATTGCCGGGGGGGGCTCCCAGCCCCAGCATTTT

clone size: .
J gene: TRBJ1-4
V gene: TRBV7-3
D gene: .
CDR3 protein: CASSSRPWRYEKLFF
CDR3 DNA: TGTGCCAGCAGCTCCCGTCCGTGGCGTTATGAAAAACTGTTTTTT

clone size: .
J gene: TRBJ1-5
V gene: TRBV30
D gene: TRBD1
CDR3 protein: CAWRGQGKTQPQHF
CDR3 DNA: TGTGCCTGGAGGGGACAGGGGAAAACTCAGCCCCAGCATTTT

clone size: .
J gene: TRBJ2-7
V gene: TRBV30
D gene: .
CDR3 protein: CAWSGLVKYEQYF
CDR3 DNA: TGTGCCTGGAGTGGGCTAGTGAAATACGAGCAGTACTTC

clone size: .
J gene: TRBJ1-3
V gene: TRBV10-1
D gene: .
CDR3 protein: CASSSGYNTIYF
CDR3 DNA: TGCGCCAGCAGCTCAGGGTACAACACCATATATTTT

clone size: .
J gene: TRBJ2-5
V gene: TRBV7-3
D gene: TRBD1
CDR3 protein: CASSLSRTGKETQYF
CDR3 DNA: TGTGCCAGCAGCTTATCCCGGACAGGGAAGGAGACCCAGTACTTC

clone size: .
J gene: TRBJ1-1
V gene: TRBV3-1/TRBV3-2
D gene: .
CDR3 protein: CASSLKGWQAFF
CDR3 DNA: TGTGCCAGCAGTCTCAAGGGATGGCAGGCTTTCTTT

clone size: .
J gene: TRBJ2-1
V gene: TRBV15
D gene: .
CDR3 protein: CATSRDLLGTANNEQFF
CDR3 DNA: TGTGCCACCAGCAGAGATCTTTTAGGAACTGCGAACAATGAGCAGTTCTTC

clone size: .
J gene: TRBJ1-1
V gene: TRBV28
D gene: .
CDR3 protein: CASKTINAPLNTEAFF
CDR3 DNA: TGTGCCAGCAAAACGATCAACGCCCCCTTGAACACTGAAGCTTTCTTT

clone size: .
J gene: TRBJ1-3
V gene: TRBV28
D gene: TRBD1
CDR3 protein: CAARQGVSGNTIYF
CDR3 DNA: TGTGCCGCTCGGCAGGGGGTTTCTGGAAACACCATATATTTT

clone size: .
J gene: TRBJ1-5
V gene: TRBV6-5
D gene: TRBD1
CDR3 protein: CATRQGVNQPQHF
CDR3 DNA: TGTGCCACCCGACAGGGGGTCAATCAGCCCCAGCATTTT

clone size: .
J gene: TRBJ2-7
V gene: TRBV7-8
D gene: TRBD2
CDR3 protein: CASRRTSGSYEQYF
CDR3 DNA: TGTGCCAGCAGGAGAACTAGCGGGAGCTACGAGCAGTACTTC

clone size: .
J gene: TRBJ2-7
V gene: TRBV5-6
D gene: TRBD1
CDR3 protein: CASSWGQRFSYEQYF
CDR3 DNA: TGTGCCAGCAGCTGGGGACAGCGATTCTCCTACGAGCAGTACTTC

clone size: few
J gene: TRBJ1-2
V gene: TRBV4-2
D gene: .
CDR3 protein: CASSPFGGYGYTF
CDR3 DNA: TGTGCCAGCAGCCCCTTCGGAGGCTATGGCTACACCTTC